Included here is one TCR beta chain sequence, with context. Its antigen is undetermined. The data were taken from a study of shared clonotypes between healthy human individuals. V shed 2 bases and J shed 0 bases, with 12 bases lying between them. This CDR3 region has 16 residues. Germline CDR1 is SGHRS and CDR2 is YFSETQ. Findings and caveats of the study: Rarefaction exposed incomplete sorted-subset sequencing despite large depth. It was observed that approximately 5% of naive CD4 clonotypes were shared across several donors.

Each sorted subset replicate got 200 ng genomic DNA, roughly 27,000 genomes. Per the original data handling: Filtering differed since immunoSEQ provided only junctions, with no quality scores. Assay used: immunoSEQ multiplex PCR; TCRdb lists only in-frame clones, some missing. From that table come the V and J calls and clone size; the DNA was used to work out D and trimming. Here the sample spans 2 million to 2.5 million clones, approximately 95% being singletons. This rearrangement joins TRBV5-1 to TRBJ2-1; D ambiguous. Source material: naive CD4+ T cells from PBMCs. This sample's subset: CD45RA+ positively selected. The receptor was isolated from a man aged 18 to 35 in good health. Some clones in this sample may be carry-over from other donors' samples. In DNA, the CDR3 is TGCGCCAGCAGCTTATCGACCCAGAGCTCCTACAATGAGCAGTTCTTC. It codes for CASSLSTQSSYNEQFF.